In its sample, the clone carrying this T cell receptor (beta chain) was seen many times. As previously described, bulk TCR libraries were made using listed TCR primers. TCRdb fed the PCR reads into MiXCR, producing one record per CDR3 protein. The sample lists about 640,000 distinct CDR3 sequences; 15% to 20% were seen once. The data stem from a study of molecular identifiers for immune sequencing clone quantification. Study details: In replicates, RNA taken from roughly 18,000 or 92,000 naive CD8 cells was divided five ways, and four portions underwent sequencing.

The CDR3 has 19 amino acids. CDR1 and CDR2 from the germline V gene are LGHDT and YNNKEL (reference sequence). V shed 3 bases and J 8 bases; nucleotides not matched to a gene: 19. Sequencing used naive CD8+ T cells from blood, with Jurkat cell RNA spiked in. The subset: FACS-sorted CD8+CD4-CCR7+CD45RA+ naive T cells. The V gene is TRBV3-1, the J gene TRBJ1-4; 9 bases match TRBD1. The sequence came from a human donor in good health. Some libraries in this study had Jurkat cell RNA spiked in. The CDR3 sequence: CASSHQDRGEISRFEKLFF. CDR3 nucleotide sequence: TGTGCCAGCAGCCACCAGGACAGGGGCGAAATTAGTCGTTTCGAAAAACTGTTTTTT.